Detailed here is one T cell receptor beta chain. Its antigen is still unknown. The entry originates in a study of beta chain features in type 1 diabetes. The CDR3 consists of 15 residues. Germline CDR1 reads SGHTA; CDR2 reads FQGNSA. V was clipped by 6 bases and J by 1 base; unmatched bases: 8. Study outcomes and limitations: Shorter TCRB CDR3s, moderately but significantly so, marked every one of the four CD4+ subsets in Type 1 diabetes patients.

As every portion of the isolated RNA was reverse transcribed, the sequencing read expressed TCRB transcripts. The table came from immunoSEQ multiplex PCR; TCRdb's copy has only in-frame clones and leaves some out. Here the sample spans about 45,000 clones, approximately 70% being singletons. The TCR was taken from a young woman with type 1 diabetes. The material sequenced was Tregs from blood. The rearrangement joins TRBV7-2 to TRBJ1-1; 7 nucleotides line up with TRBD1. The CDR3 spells CASRRPGGSNTEAFF. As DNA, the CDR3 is TGTGCCAGCAGACGACCAGGGGGGTCGAACACTGAAGCTTTCTTT.